This TCR beta chain stems from a study of CD8 T cells in ankylosing spondylitis. General observations from the study: A CD8+ phenotype characterized the disease-linked clones, which were relatively rare in peripheral blood. Seemingly distinctive of ankylosing spondylitis blood was a TCR beta motif formed by eight highly homologous variants. Matched ankylosing spondylitis synovial fluid reportedly contained a significantly enriched population of disease-linked clones.

CDR1 SGHTA and CDR2 FQGNSA come from the germline V gene. Trimming stripped 6 bases from V and 1 base from J, with 9 bases between. This CDR3 spans 13 amino acids. As the method for making TCR beta libraries, quantitative 5'-RACE with molecular barcodes was used. TCRdb fed the 5' RACE reads into MiXCR, producing one record per CDR3 protein. The data contain 80,000 to 100,000 distinct CDR3 sequences, over 6.5% of them singletons. As to this clonotype: The target antigen is unknown.

The specimen was blood, either unsorted or a sorted T cell fraction (not recorded which). The clonotype originates from a male donor with ankylosing spondylitis or in good health (not recorded which). The chain couples TRBV7-2 to TRBJ1-1; the D gene is possibly TRBD1 (6 bases). CDR3 DNA sequence: TGTGCCAGCAGGCCACAGGGGAACACTGAAGCTTTCTTT. Amino acids: CASRPQGNTEAFF.